This T cell receptor beta chain was identified in a study of CD8+CD57+ T cells in acquired aplastic anemia. Study details: DNA from sorted CD4+ and CD8+ cells averaged about 3.2 ug.

Genomic DNA, serving as template, underwent TCR beta VDJ and CDR3 profiling. TCRdb used MiXCR to reprocess the reads, holding one entry per CDR3 protein. Among around 400,000 distinct CDR3 sequences listed, about two thirds were seen once. The study's findings and limits: A set of more than 25 CD8+ CDR3 sequences was shared between patients and controls, and these sequences appeared highly expressed in patients.

Comments on this clonotype: Its antigen is unidentified.

The trim removed 3 bases at V and 3 bases at J, leaving 4 bases unmatched. The CDR3 is 14 amino acids. Germline V lookup: CDR1 SGHNT, CDR2 YENEEA. Source material: sorted CD4+, CD8+, or CD8+CD57+ T cells (not recorded which) from PBMCs. This TCR was sampled from a human donor in good health, serving as a control. The chain couples TRBV11-3 to TRBJ2-5; the match to TRBD2 covers 7 bases. For the CDR3, the DNA is TGTGCCAGCAGCTTCCCGGCGGGAGAAGAGACCCAGTACTTC. It specifies CASSFPAGEETQYF. The whole variable domain, filled in from reference TRBV11-3 and TRBJ2-5, reads EAGVVQSPRYKIIEKKQPVAFWCNPISGHNTLYWYLQNLGQGPELLIRYENEEAVDDSQLPKDRFSAERLKGVDSTLKIQPAELGDSAVYLCASSFPAGEETQYFGPGTRLLVL.